Presented here are 9 T cell receptor beta chains from one specimen sequenced in a study of radiation and T cells in renal cell carcinoma. This sample's time point: blood 4 weeks post-SBRT, at nephrectomy. The treatment denotes: 15 Gy SBRT to primary tumor, nephrectomy 4 weeks later. The table came from immunoSEQ multiplex PCR; TCRdb's copy has only in-frame clones and leaves some out. Of approximately 31,000 clones in the sample, about 85% were seen once. Sequenced here: blood, sampled from a patient whose treatment included radiotherapy and nephrectomy. Receptors were obtained from a man aged 60-69 years with renal cell carcinoma.

The rearrangement uses TRBV7-9 and TRBJ2-2, with 11 bases identical to TRBD2. The CDR3 consists of 19 residues. The V segment lost 3 bases and the J segment 1 base; nucleotides outside the gene matches: 10. Per germline, CDR1 SEHNR and CDR2 FQNEAQ (reference sequence). CDR3 protein: CASSFDLKLAGGNTGELFF. DNA for the CDR3: TGTGCCAGCAGCTTTGATCTCAAGCTAGCGGGGGGGAACACCGGGGAGCTGTTTTTT.

The V and J genes are TRBV29-1 and TRBJ1-4; no clear D gene. The length of the CDR3 is 15 residues. Germline assignment: CDR1 SQVTM and CDR2 ANQGSEA. Trimming pared 4 bases from V and 3 bases from J, leaving 15 bases between. The CDR3 protein is CSVAVVASSNEKLFF. For the CDR3, the DNA is TGCAGCGTTGCAGTGGTGGCATCGTCTAATGAAAAACTGTTTTTT.

The chain combines TRBV30 with TRBJ2-2; D remains ambiguous. Germline assignment: CDR1 GTSNPN and CDR2 SVGIG (reference sequence). The CDR3 length is 15 residues. The V end lost 1 base, the J end lost 7 bases, and 16 bases lay between the germline ends. The chain's CDR3 is CAWSGGGPSYGELFF. The CDR3 DNA is TGTGCCTGGAGTGGCGGCGGACCTTCTTACGGGGAGCTGTTTTTT.

The chain couples TRBV6-6 to TRBJ2-7; TRBD2 matches at 8 bases. CDR1 and CDR2 from the germline V gene are MNHNY and SVGAGI (reference sequence). J was trimmed by 4 bases and V by 8 bases; bases with no gene match: 7. CDR3 length: 13 residues. The CDR3 spells CASREGGAYEQYF. CDR3 nucleotides: TGTGCCAGCCGGGAGGGGGGCGCGTACGAGCAGTACTTC.

V and J are TRBV29-1 and TRBJ1-1; D call uncertain. Trimming took off 6 bases at V and 0 bases at J, with 14 bases between the two ends. The germline CDR1 and CDR2 sequences are SQVTM and ANQGSEA. The CDR3 extends over 14 amino acids. CDR3 DNA: TGCAGCGTCGCCTCGAGGAATATGAACACTGAAGCTTTCTTT. Protein sequence: CSVASRNMNTEAFF.

This clone was detected once. J is TRBJ2-5 and V is TRBV5-4; 10 bases map to TRBD2. This CDR3 has 16 residues. Germline V CDR1 and CDR2: SGHNT, YYREEE (reference sequence). V lost 4 bases, J lost 2 bases, and 8 bases stayed unmatched. CDR3 sequence reads: CASSPGLAESQETQYF. CDR3 bases: TGTGCCAGCAGCCCTGGACTAGCGGAATCACAAGAGACCCAGTACTTC.

This rearrangement joins TRBV11-2 to TRBJ2-5; 8 nucleotides align to TRBD1. Per germline, CDR1 SGHAT and CDR2 FQNNGV. V shed 7 bases, J shed 9 bases, and the junction held 10 bases outside the gene matches. The CDR3 runs to 13 residues. CDR3 sequence (DNA): TGTGCCAGCACCGAAACGCAGGGGGCGGCCCAGTACTTC. This sequence encodes CASTETQGAAQYF. Complete variable domain (other parts from reference TRBV11-2 and TRBJ2-5): EAGVAQSPRYKIIEKRQSVAFWCNPISGHATLYWYQQILGQGPKLLIQFQNNGVVDDSQLPKDRFSAERLKGVDSTLKIQPAKLEDSAVYLCASTETQGAAQYFGPGTRLLVL.

This chain uses TRBV29-1 with TRBJ2-7; 9 positions match TRBD1. The V gene's germline CDR1 is SQVTM and CDR2 ANQGSEA. Losses at the gene ends were 6 bases for V and 6 bases for J; bases not matched to a gene: 9. CDR3 length: 13 residues. The CDR3 DNA reads TGCAGCGTACCGGGACAGGGTCTGTTCGAGCAGTACTTC. Its protein is CSVPGQGLFEQYF.

The V call is TRBV18, the J call TRBJ2-7, with D possibly being TRBD1 (5 bases). The V and J ends lost 3 bases and 3 bases respectively, with 18 bases between them. From germline, CDR1 is KGHSH and CDR2 LQKENI. The CDR3 totals 16 residues. CDR3 residues: CASSPTGPLMSYEQYF. CDR3 in DNA: TGTGCCAGCTCACCCACAGGACCCCTCATGAGCTACGAGCAGTACTTC.